The present T cell receptor (beta chain) was sequenced within a study of blood T cell repertoires in COVID-19. In the study overall: Acute-phase and convalescent COVID-19 samples originated in the United States, Italy and Spain.

In the original workflow: Nucleated cell counts were estimated from reference gene primer amplification. Libraries were prepared by immunoSEQ multiplex PCR; TCRdb keeps only in-frame clonotypes and omits some of them. That table furnishes V, J and clone size, whereas the DNA furnished D and trimming. The table records around 100,000 clones, around four fifths of them present only once. The receptor was isolated from a man over 45 with active or convalescent COVID-19. Material for sequencing was peripheral blood.

The CDR3 DNA is TGTGCCAGCAGTGAAGGCAGATTGGGAAACACCATATATTTT. Translated: CASSEGRLGNTIYF. The V call is TRBV2, the J call TRBJ1-3; D unresolved. The V end was cut by 1 base, the J end by 4 bases, with 8 bases between. From germline, CDR1 is SNHLY and CDR2 FYNNEI. This CDR3 has 14 amino acids.